This T cell receptor (beta chain) stems from a study of T cells after yellow fever vaccination. At the level of the study: Preparation of fractions with low cell numbers was performed using SMART-Seq v4 Ultra Low Input.

Findings and limits, study-wide: The booster saw the reappearance of most primary-vaccination clones (around 95% CD4, about 90% CD8). By day 5 rather than day 15, the secondary response had peaked, though it was weaker.

A process of 5'RACE template switching, which added a universal primer site and UMIs, was used to make TCR cDNA. TCRdb re-derived calls from the 5' RACE reads in MiXCR, one entry per CDR3 protein. The sample includes some 250,000 distinct CDR3 sequences, over 3% of them seen just once. CDR1 is KGHSH and CDR2 is LQKENI in the germline V gene. The CDR3 has 18 amino acids. V lost 3 bases and J lost 0; bases outside the gene matches: 4. This clonotype was picked up a small number of times. Its matching antigen is unknown. This TCR was sampled from a man between 18 and 29 years old who received the YFV17D yellow fever vaccine. The V and J genes are TRBV18 and TRBJ2-1; 14 bases are a match to TRBD2. The material was PBMCs, obtained 15 days after the yellow fever booster vaccination. The CDR3 reads CASSPRLAGGGSYNEQFF. Here the CDR3 DNA reads TGTGCCAGCTCACCGCGACTAGCGGGGGGGGGCTCCTACAATGAGCAGTTCTTC.